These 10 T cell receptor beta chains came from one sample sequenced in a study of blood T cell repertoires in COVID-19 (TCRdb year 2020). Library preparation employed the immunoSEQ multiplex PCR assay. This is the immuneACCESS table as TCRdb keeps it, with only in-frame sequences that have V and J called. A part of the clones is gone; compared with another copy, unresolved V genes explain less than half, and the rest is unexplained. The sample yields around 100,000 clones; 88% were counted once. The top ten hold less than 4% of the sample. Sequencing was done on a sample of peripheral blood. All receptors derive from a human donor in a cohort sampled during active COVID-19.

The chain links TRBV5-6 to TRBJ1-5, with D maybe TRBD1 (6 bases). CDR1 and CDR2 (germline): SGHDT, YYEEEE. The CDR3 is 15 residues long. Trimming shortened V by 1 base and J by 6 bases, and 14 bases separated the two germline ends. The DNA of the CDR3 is TGTGCCAGCAGCTTGTTAGGGTTCAGGGGTCAGCCCCAGCATTTT. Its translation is CASSLLGFRGQPQHF.

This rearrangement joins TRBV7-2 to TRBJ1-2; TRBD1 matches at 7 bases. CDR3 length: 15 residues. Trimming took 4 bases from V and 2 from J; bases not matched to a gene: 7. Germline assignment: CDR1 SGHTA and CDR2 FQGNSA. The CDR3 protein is CASSSAGTVNYGYTF. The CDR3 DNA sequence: TGTGCCAGCAGCTCCGCCGGGACAGTGAACTATGGCTACACCTTC. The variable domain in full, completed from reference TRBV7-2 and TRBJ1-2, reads GAGVSQSPSNKVTEKGKDVELRCDPISGHTALYWYRQSLGQGLEFLIYFQGNSAPDKSGLPSDRFSAERTGGSVSTLTIQRTQQEDSAVYLCASSSAGTVNYGYTFGSGTRLTVV.

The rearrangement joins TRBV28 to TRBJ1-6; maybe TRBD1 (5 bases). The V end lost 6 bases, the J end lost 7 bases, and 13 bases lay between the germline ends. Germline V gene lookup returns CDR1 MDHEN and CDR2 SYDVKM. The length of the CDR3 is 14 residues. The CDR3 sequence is CASRAGLVNSPLHF. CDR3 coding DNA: TGTGCCAGCAGGGCAGGGTTGGTGAATTCACCCCTCCACTTT.

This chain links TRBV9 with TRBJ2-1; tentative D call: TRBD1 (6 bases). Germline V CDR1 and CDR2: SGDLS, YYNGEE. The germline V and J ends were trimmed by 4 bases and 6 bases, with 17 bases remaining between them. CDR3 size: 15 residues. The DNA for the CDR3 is TGTGCCAGCAGCCTCAGGGAGTGGGGGCTCAATGAGCAGTTCTTC. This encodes CASSLREWGLNEQFF. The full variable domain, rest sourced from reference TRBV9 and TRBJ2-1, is DSGVTQTPKHLITATGQRVTLRCSPRSGDLSVYWYQQSLDQGLQFLIQYYNGEERAKGNILERFSAQQFPDLHSELNLSSLELGDSALYFCASSLREWGLNEQFFGPGTRLTVL.

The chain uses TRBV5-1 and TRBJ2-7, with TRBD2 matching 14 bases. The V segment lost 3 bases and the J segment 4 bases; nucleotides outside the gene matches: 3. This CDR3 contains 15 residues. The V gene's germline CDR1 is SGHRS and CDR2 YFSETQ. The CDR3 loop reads CASSSTSGGVYEQYF. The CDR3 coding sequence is TGCGCCAGCAGCTCGACTAGCGGGGGGGTATACGAGCAGTACTTC.

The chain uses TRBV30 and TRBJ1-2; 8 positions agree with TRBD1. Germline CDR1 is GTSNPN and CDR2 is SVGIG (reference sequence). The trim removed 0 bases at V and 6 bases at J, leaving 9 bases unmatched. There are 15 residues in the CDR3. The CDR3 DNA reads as TGTGCCTGGAGTGTACGTCTCAGGGGGCGTGATGGCTACACCTTC. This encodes CAWSVRLRGRDGYTF.

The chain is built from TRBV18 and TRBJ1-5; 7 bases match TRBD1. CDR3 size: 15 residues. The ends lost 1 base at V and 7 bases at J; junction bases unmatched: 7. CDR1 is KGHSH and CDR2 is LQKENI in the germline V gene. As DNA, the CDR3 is TGTGCCAGCTCACCACGGAAAGGGGGCGGGCAGCCCCAGCATTTT. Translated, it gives CASSPRKGGGQPQHF.

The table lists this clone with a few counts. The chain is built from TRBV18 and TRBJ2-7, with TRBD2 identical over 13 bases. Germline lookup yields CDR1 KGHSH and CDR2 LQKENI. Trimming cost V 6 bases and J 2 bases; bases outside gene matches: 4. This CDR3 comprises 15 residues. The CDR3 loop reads CASSQGLAGPYEQYF. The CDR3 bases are TGTGCCAGCTCCCAGGGACTAGCGGGACCCTACGAGCAGTACTTC.

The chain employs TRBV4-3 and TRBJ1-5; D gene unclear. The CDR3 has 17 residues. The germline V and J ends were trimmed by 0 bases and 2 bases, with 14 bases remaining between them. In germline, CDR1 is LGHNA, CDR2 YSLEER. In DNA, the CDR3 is TGCGCCAGCAGCCAAGACCGGTTCTCGTTAGGCAATCAGCCCCAGCATTTT. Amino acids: CASSQDRFSLGNQPQHF.

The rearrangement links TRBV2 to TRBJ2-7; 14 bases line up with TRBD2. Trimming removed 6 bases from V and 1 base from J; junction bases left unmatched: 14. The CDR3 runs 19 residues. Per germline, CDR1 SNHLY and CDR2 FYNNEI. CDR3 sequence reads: CASRGGTSGSSRNSYEQYF. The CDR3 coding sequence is TGTGCCAGCAGGGGGGGGACTAGCGGGAGTTCAAGAAATTCCTACGAGCAGTACTTC.